This T cell receptor (beta chain) was captured in a study of blood T cell repertoires in COVID-19. Recruits, aged about 18 to 95 years, lived in 25 or so US areas. Germline loops: CDR1 LNHDA, CDR2 SQIVND (reference sequence). The junction had 8 bases not matched to a gene; V was cut back by 5 bases and J by 7 bases. This CDR3 comprises 16 residues. Sequencing used immunoSEQ multiplex PCR; TCRdb keeps in-frame clones, though not all of them. Found here are approximately 200,000 clones, around 89% of them singletons; the top ten hold 1.2%. This clone has just one count. The TCR sequence derives from a man aged 25-45 years who had recovered from COVID-19. Sequencing was carried out using PBMCs or T cells enriched from blood (not recorded which). V gene TRBV19 combines with J gene TRBJ2-2, with 12 bases that match TRBD2. CDR3 residues: CASSPTGLAGGGELFF. CDR3 coding DNA: TGTGCCAGTAGTCCAACGGGACTAGCGGGCGGCGGGGAGCTGTTTTTT.